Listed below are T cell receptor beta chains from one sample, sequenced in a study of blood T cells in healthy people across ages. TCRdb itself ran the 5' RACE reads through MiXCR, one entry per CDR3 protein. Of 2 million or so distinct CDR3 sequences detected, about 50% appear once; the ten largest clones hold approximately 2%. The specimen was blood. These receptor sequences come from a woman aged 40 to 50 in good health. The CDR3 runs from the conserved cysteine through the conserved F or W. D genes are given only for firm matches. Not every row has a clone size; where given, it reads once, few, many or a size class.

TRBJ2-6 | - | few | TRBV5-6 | TGTGCCAGCAGCTTGGTTGGGGTTCTTTCCGGGGCCAACGTCCTGACTTTC | CASSLVGVLSGANVLTF
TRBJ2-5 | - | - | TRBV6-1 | TGTGCCAGCGGGACCCATGGCAGGAACGGAGAGACCCAGTACTTC | CASGTHGRNGETQYF
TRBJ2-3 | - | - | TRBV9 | TGTGCCAGCGGCGTAGTGGAGGATACGCAGTATTTT | CASGVVEDTQYF
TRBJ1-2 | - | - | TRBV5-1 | TGCGCCAGCAAACTACCGGGAGGCTATGGCTACACCTTC | CASKLPGGYGYTF
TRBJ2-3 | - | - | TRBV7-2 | TGTGCCAGCAGCTTAGGTCTGTTCACAGATACGCAGTATTTT | CASSLGLFTDTQYF
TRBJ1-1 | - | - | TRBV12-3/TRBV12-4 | TGTGCCAGCAGTTTCGCAGGGGCTGCTGAAGCTTTCTTT | CASSFAGAAEAFF
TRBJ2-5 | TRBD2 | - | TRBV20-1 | TGCAGTGCTAGGATCCTGACTAGCGGGGGCGTCGGTGGGACCCAGTACTTC | CSARILTSGGVGGTQYF
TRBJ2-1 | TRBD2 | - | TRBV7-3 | TGTGCCAGCAGCTCCTCACGTGCTAGCGGGGGGGCCGGGCAGTTCTTC | CASSSSRASGGAGQFF
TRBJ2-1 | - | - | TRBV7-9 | TGTGCCGGCAAGGGGCCAAATGAGCAGTTCTTC | CAGKGPNEQFF
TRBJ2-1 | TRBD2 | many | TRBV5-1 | TGCGCCAGCAGCTTAGGTAGCGGGCCCTACAATGAGCAGTTCTTC | CASSLGSGPYNEQFF
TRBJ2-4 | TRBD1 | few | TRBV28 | TGTGCCAGCAGTTATGGGGGACAGAGGGGCAAAAACATTCAGTACTTC | CASSYGGQRGKNIQYF
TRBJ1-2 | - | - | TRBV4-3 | TGCGCCAGCAGCCAAGAGTTCGGGATTGAAGGCTACACCTTC | CASSQEFGIEGYTF
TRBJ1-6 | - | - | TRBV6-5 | TGTGCCAGCAGTTACAAAGGTACAGGGAACAGCGCCTATAATTCACCCCTCCACTTT | CASSYKGTGNSAYNSPLHF
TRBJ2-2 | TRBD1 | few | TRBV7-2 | TGTGCCAGCAGCATGGACAGGGCCGGGGAGCTGTTTTTT | CASSMDRAGELFF
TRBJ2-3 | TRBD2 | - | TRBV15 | TGTGCCACCAGCAGAGGGGACCTAGCGGAAGGCACAGATACGCAGTATTTT | CATSRGDLAEGTDTQYF
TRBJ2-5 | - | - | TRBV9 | TGTGCCAGCAGCGTAGGAGTTGGAATGGGAACTAGCTCCTACCAAGAGACCCAGTACTTC | CASSVGVGMGTSSYQETQYF
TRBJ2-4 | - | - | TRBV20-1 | TGCAGTGCTAGATCTCCCTGGGGGGCCAAAAACATTCAGTACTTC | CSARSPWGAKNIQYF
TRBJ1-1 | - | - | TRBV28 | TGTGCCAGCAGCCGGGCAACAGGGATGAACACTGAAGCTTTCTTT | CASSRATGMNTEAFF
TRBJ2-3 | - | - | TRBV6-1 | TGTGCCAGCAGTGTGCAGGGGCTAGATACGCAGTATTTT | CASSVQGLDTQYF
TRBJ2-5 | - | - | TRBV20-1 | TGCAGTGTATATAGGGGTTCCCAAGAGACCCAGTACTTC | CSVYRGSQETQYF
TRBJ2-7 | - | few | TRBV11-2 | TGTGCCAGCAGCTTAGCCCGGGACATACTCTACGAGCAGTACTTC | CASSLARDILYEQYF
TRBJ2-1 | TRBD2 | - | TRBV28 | TGTGCCAGCAGGGTAACCCTAGCGGGGGGATACAATGAGCAGTTCTTC | CASRVTLAGGYNEQFF
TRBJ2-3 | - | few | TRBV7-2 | TGTGCCAGCAGCTTAAGACAGATTAGCACAGATACGCAGTATTTT | CASSLRQISTDTQYF
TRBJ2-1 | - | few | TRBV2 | TGTGCCAGCAGTGAAGCCGGTCGACCAGGGGATGAGCAGTTCTTC | CASSEAGRPGDEQFF
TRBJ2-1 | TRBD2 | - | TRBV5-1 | TGCACCAGCAGCTTGGTATCGGGACTAGCGGGGGACAATGAGCAGTTCTTC | CTSSLVSGLAGDNEQFF